These 31 T cell receptor beta chains came from one sample sequenced in a study of cytomegalovirus exposure and HLA in healthy donors. A multiplex PCR was run with 60 Vbeta primers and 13 Jbeta primers. Assay used: immunoSEQ multiplex PCR; TCRdb lists only in-frame clones, some missing. Here the sample spans 120,000 to 150,000 clones, 82% being singletons. Sequencing input: PBMCs. Receptors were obtained from a man younger than 35 in good health and CMV-seropositive.

V is TRBV6-5 and J is TRBJ1-2; 9 nucleotides match TRBD1. This CDR3 is 13 amino acids long. With 6 bases clipped from V and 5 bases from J, the junction kept 4 bases outside the gene matches. The germline V gene has CDR1 MNHEY and CDR2 SVGAGI. CDR3 sequence: CASRDGTGYGYTF. CDR3 DNA: TGTGCCAGCAGGGATGGGACAGGGTATGGCTACACCTTC.

Details on this clone: At one of its ends the junction is not consistent with the germline gene, which may arise from a read error. This CDR3 reads CSSSLARAVSSGNTIYF. CDR3 DNA sequence: TGTTCCAGCAGCTTAGCGAGGGCGGTGAGCTCTGGAAACACCATATATTTT. V gene TRBV7-9 combines with J gene TRBJ1-3; D gene unclear. Germline V gives CDR1 SEHNR, CDR2 FQNEAQ (reference sequence). This CDR3 is 17 amino acids long.

This chain joins TRBV2 and TRBJ2-3; D ambiguous. CDR1 is SNHLY, CDR2 FYNNEI, per germline. Trimming removed 6 bases from V and 0 bases from J, with 16 bases in between. CDR3 length: 16 amino acids. CDR3 nucleotides: TGTGCCAGCAGCCACTCTACCCACCTAAGCACAGATACGCAGTATTTT. Its protein is CASSHSTHLSTDTQYF.

The chain has TRBV5-6 and TRBJ2-3, with D possibly being TRBD2 (6 bases). Germline V CDR1 and CDR2: SGHDT, YYEEEE. Trimming removed 1 base from V and 5 bases from J, with 17 bases in between. The CDR3 has 16 residues. For the CDR3, the DNA is TGTGCCAGCAGCTTGTCGGCGGGACTGTATGGAGATACGCAGTATTTT. It codes for CASSLSAGLYGDTQYF.

V gene TRBV30 combines with J gene TRBJ2-6; a possible D gene is TRBD1 (6 bases). V lost 5 bases and J 8 bases, leaving 7 bases between the germline ends. There are 11 residues in the CDR3. Germline V CDR1 and CDR2: GTSNPN, SVGIG (reference sequence). In nucleotides, the CDR3 is TGTGCCTGGGACAGGACCAACGTCCTGACTTTC. Encoded protein: CAWDRTNVLTF.

This rearrangement joins TRBV6-6 to TRBJ2-7; 12 bases are a match to TRBD1. Germline V gives CDR1 MNHNY, CDR2 SVGAGI (reference sequence). The CDR3 consists of 14 residues. After removal of 6 bases from V and 5 bases from J, the junction contained 5 bases not matched to a gene. CDR3 sequence (DNA): TGTGCCAGCAGGGGACAGGGGGCCGTCGACGAGCAGTACTTC. Its translation: CASRGQGAVDEQYF.

The J gene is TRBJ2-5, the V gene TRBV5-6; TRBD2 might be the D (5 bases). V shed 4 bases and J shed 5 bases, with 12 bases lying between them. Looked up from germline, CDR1 is SGHDT and CDR2 is YYEEEE. The CDR3 runs to 13 residues. In DNA form, the CDR3 reads TGTGCCAGCAGCCGAGGGCAGTACGAGACCCAGTACTTC. Protein sequence: CASSRGQYETQYF.

This chain joins TRBV5-1 and TRBJ1-4; the D gene is possibly TRBD1 (5 bases). Germline assignment: CDR1 SGHRS and CDR2 YFSETQ. The CDR3 length is 15 residues. V lost 4 bases, J lost 7 bases, and 17 bases lay in between. CDR3 in DNA: TGCGCCAGCAGCCAGCAGGGTGTGGTGGGTGAAAAACTGTTTTTT. Encoded protein: CASSQQGVVGEKLFF.

The table lists this clone with a count of one. This rearrangement joins TRBV28 to TRBJ2-7; 9 bases agree with TRBD1. The CDR3 consists of 16 residues. The trim removed 5 bases at V and 3 bases at J, leaving 11 bases unmatched. Germline V gene sequence: CDR1 MDHEN, CDR2 SYDVKM. The CDR3 coding sequence is TGTGCCAGCAGTCCCCAGTCCGGGACAGGGAGCTACGAGCAGTACTTC. Its protein product is CASSPQSGTGSYEQYF. The full variable domain, with the rest looked up from reference TRBV28 and TRBJ2-7, is DVKVTQSSRYLVKRTGEKVFLECVQDMDHENMFWYRQDPGLGLRLIYFSYDVKMKEKGDIPEGYSVSREKKERFSLILESASTNQTSMYLCASSPQSGTGSYEQYFGPGTRLTVT.

The rearrangement uses TRBV6-6 and TRBJ1-2, with TRBD1 matching over 8 bases. Looked up from germline, CDR1 is MNHNY and CDR2 is SVGAGI (reference sequence). The CDR3 consists of 13 residues. Trimming took 9 bases from V and 1 from J; bases not matched to a gene: 4. The CDR3 protein is CASLGQGNYGYTF. CDR3 DNA: TGTGCCAGTCTAGGACAGGGTAACTATGGCTACACCTTC.

This chain uses TRBV7-9 with TRBJ2-7; D may be TRBD1 (6 bases). Germline lookup yields CDR1 SEHNR and CDR2 FQNEAQ (reference sequence). The CDR3 sequence is 16 residues long. The germline V and J ends were trimmed by 5 bases and 0 bases, with 17 bases remaining between them. The CDR3 loop is CASSLHRDTLSYEQYF. The CDR3 nucleotides read TGTGCCAGCAGCCTGCACCGGGACACCCTCTCCTACGAGCAGTACTTC. The whole variable domain, filled in from reference TRBV7-9 and TRBJ2-7, reads DTGVSQNPRHKITKRGQNVTFRCDPISEHNRLYWYRQTLGQGPEFLTYFQNEAQLEKSRLLSDRFSAERPKGSFSTLEIQRTEQGDSAMYLCASSLHRDTLSYEQYFGPGTRLTVT.

The V and J genes are TRBV10-3 and TRBJ2-7, with TRBD1 as a possible D gene (6 bases). The CDR3 spans 15 residues. Trimming removed 7 bases at V and 3 bases at J, with 19 bases between. From germline, CDR1 is ENHRY and CDR2 SYGVKD. In DNA form, the CDR3 reads TGTGCCATCAAGGGGGAGACAGCCTCCAACTACGAGCAGTACTTC. Its protein product is CAIKGETASNYEQYF.

The genes are TRBV6-1 and TRBJ2-7; 7 bases line up with TRBD2. Germline loops: CDR1 MNHNS, CDR2 SASEGT. V was clipped by 3 bases and J by 0 bases; unmatched bases: 11. This CDR3 region has 17 residues. CDR3 nucleotide sequence: TGTGCCAGCAGTGATGCGTACATGGGCGGGAGCTCCTACGAGCAGTACTTC. Its translation: CASSDAYMGGSSYEQYF.

The rearrangement uses TRBV15 and TRBJ2-5, with TRBD1 as a possible D gene (6 bases). V was shortened by 7 bases and J by 4 bases, with 19 bases between the two germline ends. The CDR3 spans 15 residues. Germline V gene data show CDR1 as LNHNV and CDR2 as YYDKDF (reference sequence). The CDR3 bases are TGTGCCACCACCCCGACAGGTCCTTTATCAGAGACCCAGTACTTC. Protein product: CATTPTGPLSETQYF.

The chain combines TRBV5-1 with TRBJ1-4, with 9 positions matching TRBD1. V was pared by 2 bases and J by 5 bases, with 4 bases of the junction left unmatched. The germline gives CDR1 SGHRS, CDR2 YFSETQ. The CDR3 spans 15 residues. CDR3: CASSLQTGGNEKLFF. CDR3 nucleotides: TGCGCCAGCAGCTTACAGACAGGGGGGAATGAAAAACTGTTTTTT.

The chain carries TRBV28 and TRBJ2-3, with 7 bases fitting TRBD1. This CDR3 comprises 15 residues. With V trimmed by 6 bases and J by 1 base, 7 bases remained unmatched. Germline V gene data show CDR1 as MDHEN and CDR2 as SYDVKM. The CDR3 sequence: CASRGSGGGTDTQYF. CDR3 coding DNA: TGTGCCAGCAGGGGCTCAGGGGGAGGCACAGATACGCAGTATTTT.

This chain uses TRBV21-1 with TRBJ2-4; no check of the table's D call, TRBD1, against the DNA was made. TRBV21-1 is marked as a pseudogene. The CDR3 runs 14 residues. CDR3 amino acids: CARRQGAAKNIQYF. DNA for the CDR3: TGTGCCAGGAGGCAGGGGGCGGCCAAAAACATTCAGTACTTC.

The J gene is TRBJ2-2, the V gene TRBV4-1; 8 bases fit TRBD2. From germline, CDR1 is MGHRA and CDR2 YSYEKL. V shed 0 bases, J shed 4 bases, and the junction held 4 bases outside the gene matches. The CDR3 totals 16 residues. CDR3 in DNA: TGCGCCAGCAGCCAAGAGCATGCGGGAGGCACCGGGGAGCTGTTTTTT. Its protein is CASSQEHAGGTGELFF.

This clone was found once. The chain recombines TRBV28 with TRBJ2-7, with TRBD1 identical over 8 bases. Germline assignment: CDR1 MDHEN and CDR2 SYDVKM. Losses at the gene ends were 6 bases for V and 7 bases for J; bases not matched to a gene: 11. The CDR3 has 14 amino acids. As DNA, the CDR3 is TGTGCCAGCAGAGGACAGGGTAACTCTGGGGAGCAGTACTTC. Amino acid sequence: CASRGQGNSGEQYF.

This clone was recorded once. The J gene is TRBJ1-2, the V gene TRBV27; 10 bases align to TRBD1. V lost 7 bases, J lost 7 bases, and 6 bases stayed unmatched. In germline, CDR1 is MNHEY, CDR2 SMNVEV (reference sequence). This CDR3 region has 13 residues. The CDR3 sequence: CASKRTGGFGYTF. The DNA of the CDR3 is TGTGCCAGCAAGCGGACAGGGGGTTTTGGCTACACCTTC.

The gene calls are TRBV4-1 and TRBJ2-1; 8 bases line up with TRBD2. Germline CDR1 MGHRA, CDR2 YSYEKL. Trimming at V came to 5 bases and at J to 6 bases, leaving 9 bases not matched to a gene. The length of the CDR3 is 15 residues. CDR3 loop: CASSDGAGEGNEQFF. The CDR3 nucleotides are TGCGCCAGCAGCGACGGAGCGGGAGAAGGCAATGAGCAGTTCTTC.

V is TRBV10-3 and J is TRBJ2-1, with TRBD2 matching over 8 bases. Germline CDR1 ENHRY, CDR2 SYGVKD. The trim removed 5 bases at V and 8 bases at J, leaving 5 bases unmatched. CDR3 size: 13 residues. CDR3 bases: TGTGCCATCAGTCGGGAGGGAGGCTATGAGCAGTTCTTC. Translation: CAISREGGYEQFF.

This rearrangement joins TRBV2 to TRBJ2-7, with D possibly being TRBD2 (5 bases). The germline V gene has CDR1 SNHLY and CDR2 FYNNEI. Trimming cost V 3 bases and J 12 bases, with 21 bases left between them. The CDR3 spans 14 residues. CDR3 sequence reads: CASSERVSISSTYF. As DNA, the CDR3 is TGTGCCAGCAGTGAGAGGGTTTCTATTAGTAGCACGTACTTC.

J is TRBJ1-1 and V is TRBV5-1; perhaps TRBD1 as D (6 bases). With 5 bases removed from V and 4 bases from J, the gap between germline ends came to 18 bases. Germline V lookup: CDR1 SGHRS, CDR2 YFSETQ. The CDR3 extends over 15 amino acids. CDR3: CASRDTGLVPTEAFF. In DNA form, the CDR3 reads TGCGCCAGCAGGGATACAGGGCTAGTCCCCACTGAAGCTTTCTTT.

This sequence joins TRBV28 and TRBJ2-7; D unresolved. CDR1 MDHEN and CDR2 SYDVKM come from the germline V gene. Trimming took 8 bases from V and 4 from J, leaving 15 bases between them. CDR3 length equals 13 residues. This CDR3 is CASYSGGNYEQYF. The CDR3 DNA follows: TGTGCCAGCTACTCCGGCGGTAATTACGAGCAGTACTTC.

The gene calls are TRBV2 and TRBJ2-7, with D unresolved. The CDR3 contains 13 residues. CDR1 and CDR2 (germline): SNHLY, FYNNEI. V was shortened by 6 bases and J by 7 bases, with 16 bases between the two germline ends. CDR3 region: CASRRQVGMEQYF. The CDR3 nucleotides are TGTGCCAGCAGACGGCAGGTCGGAATGGAGCAGTACTTC.

The chain recombines TRBV5-1 with TRBJ1-2; no reliable D call. The CDR3 contains 15 residues. CDR1 and CDR2 (germline): SGHRS, YFSETQ. Trimming took 0 bases from V and 3 from J, leaving 12 bases between them. For the CDR3, the DNA is TGCGCCAGCAGCTTGGATTTCCGAGGGTACTATGGCTACACCTTC. Protein: CASSLDFRGYYGYTF. The variable domain in full, completed from reference TRBV5-1 and TRBJ1-2, reads KAGVTQTPRYLIKTRGQQVTLSCSPISGHRSVSWYQQTPGQGLQFLFEYFSETQRNKGNFPGRFSGRQFSNSRSEMNVSTLELGDSALYLCASSLDFRGYYGYTFGSGTRLTVV.

V gene TRBV28 combines with J gene TRBJ2-7, with 7 bases lining up with TRBD2. The CDR3 extends over 13 amino acids. Per the germline V gene, CDR1 is MDHEN and CDR2 is SYDVKM. V was clipped by 10 bases and J by 4 bases; unmatched bases: 10. The CDR3 region is CATRLAESYEQYF. In DNA form, the CDR3 reads TGTGCCACCAGACTAGCAGAGTCTTACGAGCAGTACTTC.

This clone was observed once. The chain couples TRBV5-1 to TRBJ1-1, with D unresolved. Trimming left V 7 bases short and J 4 bases short, with 8 bases between. CDR3 size: 11 residues. Germline CDR1 reads SGHRS; CDR2 reads YFSETQ. CDR3 residues: CASLGGTEAFF. DNA of the CDR3: TGCGCCAGCCTGGGAGGCACTGAAGCTTTCTTT.

V and J are TRBV13 and TRBJ1-3; no definite D call. V dropped 1 base and J dropped 0 bases, with 7 bases sitting between them. The CDR3 has 15 amino acids. Per germline, CDR1 PRHDT and CDR2 FYEKMQ (reference sequence). CDR3 nucleotide sequence: TGTGCCAGCAGCTTAGACAGTAGCTCTGGAAACACCATATATTTT. Translated: CASSLDSSSGNTIYF.

This rearrangement joins TRBV28 to TRBJ1-2; D is ambiguous. This CDR3 is built from 12 residues. Germline values: CDR1 MDHEN, CDR2 SYDVKM. V was clipped by 6 bases and J by 2 bases, with 7 bases between them. The CDR3: CASSLSNYGYTF. CDR3 DNA sequence: TGTGCCAGCAGCCTCTCCAACTATGGCTACACCTTC.